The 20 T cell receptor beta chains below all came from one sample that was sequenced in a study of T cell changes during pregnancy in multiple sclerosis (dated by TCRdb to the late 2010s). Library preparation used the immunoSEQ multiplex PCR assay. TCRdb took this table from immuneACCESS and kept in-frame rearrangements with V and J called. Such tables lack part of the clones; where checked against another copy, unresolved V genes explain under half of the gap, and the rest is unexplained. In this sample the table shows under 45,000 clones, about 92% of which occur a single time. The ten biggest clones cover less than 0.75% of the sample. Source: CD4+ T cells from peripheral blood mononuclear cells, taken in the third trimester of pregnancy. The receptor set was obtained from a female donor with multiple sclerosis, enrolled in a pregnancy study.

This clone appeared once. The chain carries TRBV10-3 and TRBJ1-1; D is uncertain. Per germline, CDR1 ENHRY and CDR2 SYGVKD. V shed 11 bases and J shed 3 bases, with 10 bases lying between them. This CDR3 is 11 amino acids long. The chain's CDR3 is CAVKRDTEAFF. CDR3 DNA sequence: TGTGCCGTAAAGAGGGACACTGAAGCTTTCTTT.

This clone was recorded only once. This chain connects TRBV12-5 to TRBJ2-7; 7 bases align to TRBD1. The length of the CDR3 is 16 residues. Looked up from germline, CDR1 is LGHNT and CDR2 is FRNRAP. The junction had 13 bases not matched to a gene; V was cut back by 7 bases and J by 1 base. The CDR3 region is CASAIKWTGSSYEQYF. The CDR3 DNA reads TGTGCTAGTGCCATAAAATGGACAGGTTCGTCCTACGAGCAGTACTTC.

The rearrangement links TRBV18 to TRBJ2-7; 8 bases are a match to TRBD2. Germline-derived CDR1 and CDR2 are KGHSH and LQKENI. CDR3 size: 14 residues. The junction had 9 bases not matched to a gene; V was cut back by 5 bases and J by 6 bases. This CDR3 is CASSTTATSVEQYF. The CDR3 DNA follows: TGTGCCAGCTCAACGACCGCGACTAGCGTCGAGCAGTACTTC.

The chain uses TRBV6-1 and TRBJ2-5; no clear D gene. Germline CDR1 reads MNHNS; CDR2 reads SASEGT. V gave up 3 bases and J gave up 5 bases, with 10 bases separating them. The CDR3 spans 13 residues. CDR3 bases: TGTGCCAGCAGTGACCGGTCTAGGGAGACCCAGTACTTC. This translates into CASSDRSRETQYF.

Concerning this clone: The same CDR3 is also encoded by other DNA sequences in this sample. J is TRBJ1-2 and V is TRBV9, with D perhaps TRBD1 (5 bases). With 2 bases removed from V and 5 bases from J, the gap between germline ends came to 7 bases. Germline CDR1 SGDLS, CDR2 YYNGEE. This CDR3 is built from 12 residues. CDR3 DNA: TGTGCCAGCAGCGTGGGGGGGTATGGCTACACCTTC. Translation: CASSVGGYGYTF.

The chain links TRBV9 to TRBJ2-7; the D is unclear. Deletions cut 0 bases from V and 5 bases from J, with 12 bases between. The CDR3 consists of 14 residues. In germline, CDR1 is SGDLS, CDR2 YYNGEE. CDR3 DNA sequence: TGTGCCAGCAGCGTAGGGCTGCCGCCCCACGAGCAGTACTTC. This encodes CASSVGLPPHEQYF.

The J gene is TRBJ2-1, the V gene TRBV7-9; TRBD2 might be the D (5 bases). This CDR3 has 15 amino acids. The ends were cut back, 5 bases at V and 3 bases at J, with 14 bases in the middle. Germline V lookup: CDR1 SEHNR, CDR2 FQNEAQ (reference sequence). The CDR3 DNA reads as TGTGCCAGCAGCCCAGCGGTTAGAGGCTACAATGAGCAGTTCTTC. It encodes CASSPAVRGYNEQFF.

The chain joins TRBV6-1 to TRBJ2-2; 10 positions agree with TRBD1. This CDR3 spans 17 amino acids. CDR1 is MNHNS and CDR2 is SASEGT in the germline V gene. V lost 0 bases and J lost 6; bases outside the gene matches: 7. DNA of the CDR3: TGTGCCAGCAGTGAAGCCCCCCCGGGACAGGGGTCCGGGGAGCTGTTTTTT. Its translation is CASSEAPPGQGSGELFF.

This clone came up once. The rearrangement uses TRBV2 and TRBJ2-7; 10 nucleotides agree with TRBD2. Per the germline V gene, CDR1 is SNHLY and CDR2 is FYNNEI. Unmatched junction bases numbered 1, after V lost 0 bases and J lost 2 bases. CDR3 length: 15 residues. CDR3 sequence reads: CASSEAGTSAYEQYF. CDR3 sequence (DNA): TGTGCCAGCAGTGAAGCCGGGACTAGCGCCTACGAGCAGTACTTC.

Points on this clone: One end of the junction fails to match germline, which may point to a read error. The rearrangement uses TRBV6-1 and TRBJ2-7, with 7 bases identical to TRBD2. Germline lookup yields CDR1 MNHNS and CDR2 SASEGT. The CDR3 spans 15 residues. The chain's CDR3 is CASREPGTKSSEQYF. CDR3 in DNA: TGTGCCAGCAGGGAACCCGGGACTAAGTCCTCCGAGCAGTACTTC.

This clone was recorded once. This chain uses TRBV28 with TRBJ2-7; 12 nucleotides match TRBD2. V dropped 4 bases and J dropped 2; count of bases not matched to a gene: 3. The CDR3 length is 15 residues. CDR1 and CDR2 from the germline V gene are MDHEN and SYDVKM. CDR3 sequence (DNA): TGTGCCAGCAGTTCGACTAGCGGGAGAACCTACGAGCAGTACTTC. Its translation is CASSSTSGRTYEQYF. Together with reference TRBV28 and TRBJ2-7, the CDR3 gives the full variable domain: DVKVTQSSRYLVKRTGEKVFLECVQDMDHENMFWYRQDPGLGLRLIYFSYDVKMKEKGDIPEGYSVSREKKERFSLILESASTNQTSMYLCASSSTSGRTYEQYFGPGTRLTVT.

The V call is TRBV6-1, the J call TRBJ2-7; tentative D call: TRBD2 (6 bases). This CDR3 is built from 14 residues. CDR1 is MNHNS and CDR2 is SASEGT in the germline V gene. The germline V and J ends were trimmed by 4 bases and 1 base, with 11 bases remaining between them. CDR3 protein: CASSAGVGSYEQYF. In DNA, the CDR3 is TGTGCCAGCAGTGCGGGGGTGGGGTCCTACGAGCAGTACTTC.

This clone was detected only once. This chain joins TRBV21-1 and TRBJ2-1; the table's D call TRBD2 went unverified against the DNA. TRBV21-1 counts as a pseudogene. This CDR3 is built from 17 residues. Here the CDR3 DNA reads TGTGCCAGCAGCAAAGGCGACGCGGAAACCTCCTACAATGAGCAGTTCTTC. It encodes CASSKGDAETSYNEQFF.

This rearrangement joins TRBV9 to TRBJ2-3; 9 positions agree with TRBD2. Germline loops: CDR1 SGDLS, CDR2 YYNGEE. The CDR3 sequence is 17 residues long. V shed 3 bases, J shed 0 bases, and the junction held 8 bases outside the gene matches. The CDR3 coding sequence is TGTGCCAGCAGCGCACGAGCGGGAGGATCTAGCACAGATACGCAGTATTTT. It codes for CASSARAGGSSTDTQYF. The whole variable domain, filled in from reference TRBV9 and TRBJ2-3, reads DSGVTQTPKHLITATGQRVTLRCSPRSGDLSVYWYQQSLDQGLQFLIQYYNGEERAKGNILERFSAQQFPDLHSELNLSSLELGDSALYFCASSARAGGSSTDTQYFGPGTRLTVL.

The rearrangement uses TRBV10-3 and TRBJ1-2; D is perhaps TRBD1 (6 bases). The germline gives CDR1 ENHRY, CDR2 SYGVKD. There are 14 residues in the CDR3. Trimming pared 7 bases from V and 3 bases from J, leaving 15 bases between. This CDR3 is CAINSRGADYGYTF. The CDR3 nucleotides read TGTGCCATCAACTCCCGGGGGGCCGACTATGGCTACACCTTC.

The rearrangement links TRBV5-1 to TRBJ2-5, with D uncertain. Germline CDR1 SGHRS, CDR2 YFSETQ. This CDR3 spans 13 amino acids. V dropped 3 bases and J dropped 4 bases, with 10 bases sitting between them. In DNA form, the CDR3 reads TGCGCCAGCAGCTCCCTCGAGGTAGAGACCCAGTACTTC. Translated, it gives CASSSLEVETQYF.

This chain's CDR3 is CASSFSGQPNTEAFF. CDR3 bases: TGTGCCAGCAGCTTCTCGGGACAGCCGAACACTGAAGCTTTCTTT. The rearrangement joins TRBV7-2 to TRBJ1-1; 7 bases map to TRBD1. Germline loops: CDR1 SGHTA, CDR2 FQGNSA. CDR3 length equals 15 residues. The V and J ends lost 3 bases and 1 base, in that order; junction bases with no gene match: 5.

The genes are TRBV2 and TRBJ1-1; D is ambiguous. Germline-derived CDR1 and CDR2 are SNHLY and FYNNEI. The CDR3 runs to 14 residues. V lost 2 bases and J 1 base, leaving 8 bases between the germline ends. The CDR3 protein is CASSERVENTEAFF. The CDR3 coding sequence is TGTGCCAGCAGTGAAAGAGTAGAGAACACTGAAGCTTTCTTT.

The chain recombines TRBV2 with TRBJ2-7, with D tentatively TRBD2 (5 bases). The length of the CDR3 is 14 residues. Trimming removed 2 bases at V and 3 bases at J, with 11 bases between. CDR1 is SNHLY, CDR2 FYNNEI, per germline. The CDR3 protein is CASSERLAGYEQYF. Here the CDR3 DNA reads TGTGCCAGCAGTGAAAGGCTAGCCGGCTACGAGCAGTACTTC.

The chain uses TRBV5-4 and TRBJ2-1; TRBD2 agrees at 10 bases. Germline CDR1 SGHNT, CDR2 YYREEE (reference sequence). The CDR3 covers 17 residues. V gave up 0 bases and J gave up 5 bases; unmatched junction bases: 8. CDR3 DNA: TGTGCCAGCAGCTTGGCCGGTCTAGCGGGGGAGCACAATGAGCAGTTCTTC. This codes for CASSLAGLAGEHNEQFF.